Each of the 27 T cell receptor beta chains below was sequenced from the same sample in a study of T cell responses to AZD1222 COVID-19 vaccine. Measured with immunoSEQ multiplex PCR; TCRdb has only the in-frame clones, and not every one. The sample has 150,000 to 200,000 clones, around 90% seen once. The input for sequencing was peripheral blood, taken 28 days after the second AZD1222 dose. These receptor sequences come from an adult who received the AZD1222 COVID-19 vaccine.

This chain joins TRBV10-1 and TRBJ2-2; 7 positions agree with TRBD1. Losses at the gene ends were 1 base for V and 6 bases for J; bases not matched to a gene: 11. The CDR3 extends over 17 amino acids. The germline CDR1 and CDR2 sequences are WNHNN and SYGVQD (reference sequence). The CDR3 sequence is CASSEFLLTGVPGELFF. The DNA for the CDR3 is TGCGCCAGCAGTGAGTTCCTATTAACAGGGGTCCCCGGGGAGCTGTTTTTT.

The chain recombines TRBV28 with TRBJ2-2; 10 bases agree with TRBD2. Germline CDR1 and CDR2: MDHEN and SYDVKM. Losses at the gene ends were 3 bases for V and 5 bases for J; bases not matched to a gene: 12. CDR3 length equals 18 residues. Written as DNA, the CDR3 is TGTGCCAGCAGTTTTTGGCCTAGCGGGAGTGGGTTTACCGGGGAGCTGTTTTTT. Protein product: CASSFWPSGSGFTGELFF.

The chain has TRBV14 and TRBJ2-3, with TRBD1 as a possible D gene (6 bases). Germline V gives CDR1 SGHDN, CDR2 FVKESK. The CDR3 is 17 residues long. Trimming removed 4 bases at V and 0 bases at J, with 17 bases between. DNA of the CDR3: TGTGCCAGCAGCCGGGGGCTCACGCAGATTAGCACAGATACGCAGTATTTT. Its protein product is CASSRGLTQISTDTQYF.

The J gene is TRBJ2-7, the V gene TRBV6-4, with 10 bases matching TRBD2. V dropped 5 bases and J dropped 2; count of bases not matched to a gene: 6. Looked up from germline, CDR1 is MRHNA and CDR2 is SNTAGT. The CDR3 is made up of 15 amino acids. CDR3 DNA: TGTGCCAGCAGTACCGGGACTAGCGCTACCTACGAGCAGTACTTC. This codes for CASSTGTSATYEQYF.

The chain has TRBV28 and TRBJ2-5; 9 nucleotides match TRBD2. V was pared by 7 bases and J by 0 bases, with 6 bases of the junction left unmatched. The CDR3 is 15 residues long. Germline values: CDR1 MDHEN, CDR2 SYDVKM. The CDR3 region has the DNA TGTGCCAGCACGCGGGGGGGCGGGTACCAAGAGACCCAGTACTTC. Its translation: CASTRGGGYQETQYF.

DNA of the CDR3: TGTGCCAGCGGATTTACAGGGGGTCGAAACACCATATATTTT. The encoded protein is CASGFTGGRNTIYF. The genes are TRBV3-1 (or the pseudogene TRBV3-2) and TRBJ1-3, with TRBD1 identical over 8 bases. V shed 8 bases and J 5 bases; nucleotides not matched to a gene: 8. The CDR3 is made up of 14 amino acids. Germline V gene sequence: CDR1 LGHDT, CDR2 YNNKEL (reference sequence).

V is TRBV19 and J is TRBJ2-7; D is undetermined. The CDR3 is 11 residues long. The germline V gene has CDR1 LNHDA and CDR2 SQIVND (reference sequence). V lost 5 bases and J lost 3, with 5 bases in between. For the CDR3, the DNA is TGTGCCAGTAGTTCTTACTACGAGCAGTACTTC. It is translated as CASSSYYEQYF.

V is TRBV19 and J is TRBJ1-2, with D perhaps matching TRBD1 (5 bases). Trimming removed 5 bases from V and 4 bases from J, with 17 bases in between. Per the germline V gene, CDR1 is LNHDA and CDR2 is SQIVND (reference sequence). CDR3 length equals 15 residues. CDR3 loop: CASSPRGRDPYGYTF. CDR3 nucleotides: TGTGCCAGTAGTCCACGGGGCCGGGACCCCTATGGCTACACCTTC.

This sequence joins TRBV30 and TRBJ2-1; D possibly corresponds to TRBD1 (6 bases). This CDR3 is built from 15 residues. Germline values: CDR1 GTSNPN, CDR2 SVGIG (reference sequence). Between the trimmed V and J ends, which lost 2 bases and 7 bases, there was a span of 18 bases. This CDR3 is CAWSSTLQGRNEQFF. The CDR3 coding sequence is TGTGCCTGGAGTTCCACCTTACAGGGAAGGAATGAGCAGTTCTTC.

The chain combines TRBV7-2 with TRBJ1-5, with 7 bases that match TRBD1. There are 14 residues in the CDR3. With 5 bases clipped from V and 7 bases from J, the junction kept 8 bases outside the gene matches. Looked up from germline, CDR1 is SGHTA and CDR2 is FQGNSA. For the CDR3, the DNA is TGTGCCAGCAGCCTAGAGGGGGCGCAACAGCCCCAGCATTTT. It codes for CASSLEGAQQPQHF.

The chain joins TRBV4-3 to TRBJ1-2; D unclear. The CDR3 has 15 amino acids. CDR1 and CDR2 from the germline V gene are LGHNA and YSLEER. Between the trimmed V and J ends, which lost 0 bases and 2 bases, there was a span of 10 bases. CDR3 sequence reads: CASSQDSVMNYGYTF. The CDR3 coding sequence is TGCGCCAGCAGCCAAGATTCGGTCATGAACTATGGCTACACCTTC.

V gene TRBV25-1 combines with J gene TRBJ1-2; D is unresolved. V lost 1 base, J lost 1 base, and 7 bases lay in between. This CDR3 spans 14 amino acids. In germline, CDR1 is MGHDK, CDR2 SYGVNS. CDR3 loop: CASSEWHSNYGYTF. The CDR3 DNA follows: TGTGCCAGCAGTGAATGGCACAGTAACTATGGCTACACCTTC.

The chain joins TRBV19 to TRBJ2-1; D may be TRBD1 (5 bases). The CDR3 contains 14 residues. Between the trimmed V and J ends, which lost 0 bases and 4 bases, there was a span of 7 bases. Germline assignment: CDR1 LNHDA and CDR2 SQIVND (reference sequence). CDR3 region: CASSIEQVYNEQFF. DNA of the CDR3: TGTGCCAGTAGTATAGAACAGGTATACAATGAGCAGTTCTTC.

V gene TRBV6-1 combines with J gene TRBJ1-2; D perhaps matches TRBD1 (5 bases). Trimming took 1 base from V and 3 from J, leaving 12 bases between them. This CDR3 contains 15 residues. Germline-derived CDR1 and CDR2 are MNHNS and SASEGT. CDR3 amino acids: CASSEEGASYYGYTF. CDR3 DNA: TGTGCCAGCAGTGAAGAAGGGGCGTCTTACTATGGCTACACCTTC.

The V gene is TRBV7-4, the J gene TRBJ1-4, with no clear D. The CDR3 loop spans 14 amino acids. Looked up from germline, CDR1 is SGHVT and CDR2 is SQSDAQ. Trimming took off 9 bases at V and 6 bases at J, with 17 bases between the two ends. The CDR3 protein is CARNRQRDDEKLFF. The CDR3 nucleotides are TGTGCCAGAAACCGTCAAAGGGATGATGAAAAACTGTTTTTT.

The chain couples TRBV6-1 to TRBJ1-6; TRBD1 agrees at 9 bases. Germline V CDR1 and CDR2: MNHNS, SASEGT. Trimming removed 3 bases from V and 0 bases from J; junction bases left unmatched: 3. The length of the CDR3 is 17 residues. CDR3 nucleotide sequence: TGTGCCAGCAGTGACGACAGGGGGAGCTCCTATAATTCACCCCTCCACTTT. Its protein product is CASSDDRGSSYNSPLHF.

The chain employs TRBV19 and TRBJ1-5; TRBD1 might be the D (5 bases). Trimming took off 1 base at V and 6 bases at J, with 13 bases between the two ends. The CDR3 has 15 residues. Germline V gene sequence: CDR1 LNHDA, CDR2 SQIVND (reference sequence). The CDR3 sequence: CASSIGTKLSQPQHF. DNA of the CDR3: TGTGCCAGTAGTATAGGGACAAAGTTGAGTCAGCCCCAGCATTTT. Full variable domain (outside the CDR3, taken from reference TRBV19 and TRBJ1-5): DGGITQSPKYLFRKEGQNVTLSCEQNLNHDAMYWYRQDPGQGLRLIYYSQIVNDFQKGDIAEGYSVSREKKESFPLTVTSAQKNPTAFYLCASSIGTKLSQPQHFGDGTRLSIL.

This chain uses TRBV5-1 with TRBJ2-6; 12 bases agree with TRBD1. Trimming removed 4 bases from V and 4 bases from J; junction bases left unmatched: 6. Per the germline V gene, CDR1 is SGHRS and CDR2 is YFSETQ. The CDR3 length is 17 residues. CDR3 region: CASSPGQGARGANVLTF. CDR3 nucleotide sequence: TGCGCCAGCAGCCCGGGACAGGGGGCGCGGGGGGCCAACGTCCTGACTTTC.

The chain joins TRBV19 to TRBJ2-5; 13 bases match TRBD2. Germline CDR1 is LNHDA and CDR2 is SQIVND (reference sequence). The CDR3 sequence is 17 residues long. With V trimmed by 4 bases and J by 1 base, 6 bases remained unmatched. CDR3 sequence (DNA): TGTGCCAGTAGTACGGGACTAGCGGGAAGGGGCCAAGAGACCCAGTACTTC. It codes for CASSTGLAGRGQETQYF.

The chain employs TRBV19 and TRBJ2-2; the D gene is possibly TRBD2 (6 bases). The V end was cut by 4 bases, the J end by 2 bases, with 11 bases between. Germline V gene lookup returns CDR1 LNHDA and CDR2 SQIVND (reference sequence). The length of the CDR3 is 15 residues. The CDR3 DNA sequence: TGTGCCAGTAGTAGTGCCGGGACTAACACCGGGGAGCTGTTTTTT. Residues: CASSSAGTNTGELFF.

V gene TRBV19 combines with J gene TRBJ1-2; TRBD1 might be the D (6 bases). CDR3 size: 13 residues. Germline V gives CDR1 LNHDA, CDR2 SQIVND (reference sequence). With 4 bases removed from V and 4 bases from J, the gap between germline ends came to 10 bases. The CDR3 reads CASSTGQFYGYTF. The CDR3 DNA is TGTGCCAGTAGTACCGGACAGTTCTATGGCTACACCTTC. Full variable domain (rest looked up from reference TRBV19 and TRBJ1-2): DGGITQSPKYLFRKEGQNVTLSCEQNLNHDAMYWYRQDPGQGLRLIYYSQIVNDFQKGDIAEGYSVSREKKESFPLTVTSAQKNPTAFYLCASSTGQFYGYTFGSGTRLTVV.

Written as DNA, the CDR3 is TGTGCCAGCAGCTTAGAGAGGGGATCGGACTACACCTTC. It yields the protein CASSLERGSDYTF. The chain recombines TRBV7-2 with TRBJ1-2; D possibly corresponds to TRBD1 (5 bases). CDR3 size: 13 residues. The germline V gene has CDR1 SGHTA and CDR2 FQGNSA. The V gene lost 1 base and the J gene lost 10 bases, with 13 bases spanning the gap.

The V and J genes are TRBV3-1 (or the pseudogene TRBV3-2) and TRBJ1-6; D unclear. Trimming shortened V by 4 bases and J by 9 bases, and 22 bases separated the two germline ends. This CDR3 is 17 amino acids long. Germline CDR1 is LGHDT and CDR2 is YNNKEL (reference sequence). DNA of the CDR3: TGTGCCAGCAGCCCCACTCGGGGTAGTGTTGCGTTTTCACCCCTCCACTTT. It specifies CASSPTRGSVAFSPLHF.

The chain employs TRBV5-6 and TRBJ1-1; D ambiguous. V dropped 0 bases and J dropped 0 bases, with 9 bases sitting between them. The length of the CDR3 is 15 residues. CDR1 and CDR2 (germline): SGHDT, YYEEEE. Here the CDR3 DNA reads TGTGCCAGCAGCTTGGGTCAGGTCCTGAACACTGAAGCTTTCTTT. This codes for CASSLGQVLNTEAFF.

The chain joins TRBV3-1 (or the pseudogene TRBV3-2) to TRBJ1-6, with D perhaps TRBD1 (5 bases). The CDR3 totals 13 residues. Trimming took 2 bases from V and 11 from J, leaving 10 bases between them. The V gene's germline CDR1 is LGHDT and CDR2 YNNKEL (reference sequence). CDR3 region: CASSQLSRAPLHF. The DNA of the CDR3 is TGTGCCAGCAGCCAACTTTCCAGGGCACCCCTCCACTTT.

This chain connects TRBV7-8 to TRBJ1-3; perhaps TRBD1 as D (5 bases). The CDR3 is made up of 15 amino acids. With 5 bases removed from V and 4 bases from J, the gap between germline ends came to 15 bases. CDR1 is SGHVS, CDR2 FQNEAQ, per germline. CDR3 loop: CASSPRLGAGNTIYF. The CDR3 region has the DNA TGTGCCAGCAGCCCAAGGCTAGGGGCGGGAAACACCATATATTTT.

The chain carries TRBV5-1 and TRBJ1-5; no firm D call. The CDR3 runs to 15 residues. V was cut by 1 base and J by 2 bases, with 10 bases left in between. In germline, CDR1 is SGHRS, CDR2 YFSETQ. The DNA for the CDR3 is TGCGCCAGCAGCTTGTCGGCCGGGGGCAATCAGCCCCAGCATTTT. Translating gives CASSLSAGGNQPQHF.